This T cell receptor beta chain stems from a study of identical twins. Notes on the study in general: Sequences that were out-of-frame, alpha and twin-shared displayed an excess of low generation probability. For cord blood, abundant beta clonotypes had fewer insertions, unlike memory repertoires, which showed none.

About this clonotype: Its antigen remains unidentified.

TCRdb re-analysed the 5' RACE reads in MiXCR, keeping a single row per CDR3 protein. The sample contains under 500,000 distinct CDR3 sequences, roughly an eighth of which appear only once. The same sample was also studied in work on yellow fever vaccine responses in identical twins.

The specimen was CD4+ T cells sorted from blood. The clonotype originates from a woman between 18 and 29 years old in good health.

CDR3 bases: TGTGCCAGCAGTTGGTACGGACAGAACCAAAAACTGTTTTTT. Protein: CASSWYGQNQKLFF. The chain combines TRBV27 with TRBJ1-4; a weak D match, TRBD1 (6 bases). Trimming stripped 4 bases from V and 9 bases from J, with 15 bases between. Germline V gene lookup returns CDR1 MNHEY and CDR2 SMNVEV (reference sequence). The CDR3 is 14 residues long.